Listed below are T cell receptor beta chains from one sample, sequenced in a study of blood T cell repertoires in COVID-19. Profiled with immunoSEQ multiplex PCR; TCRdb holds only in-frame clones, not every one. The sample lists about 160,000 clones, roughly 80% occurring once. Source material: peripheral blood. The source is a man between 65 and 80 years old with acute or convalescent COVID-19. Each CDR3 is given with its conserved first and last residue. D genes are given only for firm matches. A clone size is listed for some rows: how often the clone was seen (once, few, many), or a class if it is expanded.

. TRBJ1-2 TRBV2 . CASSEGGGAGWYGYTF TGTGCCAGCAGTGAAGGGGGGGGAGCGGGATGGTATGGCTACACCTTC
TRBD2 TRBJ2-1 TRBV7-7 . CASSFSIGRGMASEQFF TGTGCTAGCAGCTTTTCTATCGGGAGGGGTATGGCGAGTGAGCAGTTCTTC
TRBD2 TRBJ2-3 TRBV5-1 . CASSPSGGKTDTQYF TGCGCCAGCAGCCCTAGCGGGGGAAAAACAGATACGCAGTATTTT
TRBD1 TRBJ1-5 TRBV6-6 . CASSLGQGGNQPQHF TGTGCCAGCAGTTTGGGACAGGGTGGCAATCAGCCCCAGCATTTT
TRBD1 TRBJ2-1 TRBV7-6 . CASSASPGTGIDNEQFF TGTGCCAGCAGCGCCTCCCCCGGGACAGGGATCGACAATGAGCAGTTCTTC
. TRBJ2-3 TRBV27 once CASSPLGADTQYF TGTGCCAGCAGCCCCCTAGGGGCAGATACGCAGTATTTT
. TRBJ2-2 TRBV6-5 . CASKDGLITGELFF TGTGCCAGCAAGGATGGGCTTATAACCGGGGAGCTGTTTTTT
TRBD1 TRBJ1-5 TRBV19 . CASSIGTGGQPQHF TGTGCCAGTAGTATCGGGACAGGGGGACAGCCCCAGCATTTT
. TRBJ2-7 TRBV28 . CASSFDTGSIYEQYF TGTGCCAGCAGTTTTGACACGGGATCGATCTACGAGCAGTACTTC
. TRBJ2-1 TRBV24-1 . CATSDKGQPGVHEQFF TGTGCCACCAGTGACAAGGGACAGCCGGGAGTTCATGAGCAGTTCTTC
TRBD1 TRBJ2-5 TRBV10-1 . CASSESTGDRQETQYF TGCGCCAGCAGTGAATCCACCGGGGACAGGCAAGAGACCCAGTACTTC
TRBD2 TRBJ2-1 TRBV9 few CASSVSSGSSYNEQFF TGTGCCAGCAGCGTCTCTAGCGGCAGCTCCTACAATGAGCAGTTCTTC
. TRBJ2-2 TRBV18 . CASSRLPGTSSGDTGELFF TGTGCCAGCTCCCGACTCCCGGGAACAAGCTCTGGGGACACCGGGGAGCTGTTTTTT
TRBD1 TRBJ2-7 TRBV7-9 . CASSRRGQGIYEQYF TGTGCCAGCAGCCGGCGCGGACAGGGGATCTACGAGCAGTACTTC
. TRBJ1-1 TRBV21-1 . CASSKDAVNTEAFF TGTGCCAGCAGCAAAGATGCGGTGAACACTGAAGCTTTCTTT
TRBD2 TRBJ2-1 TRBV11-2 . CASSLVAGGTYNEQFF TGTGCCAGCAGCTTAGTGGCGGGAGGGACCTACAATGAGCAGTTCTTC
TRBD1 TRBJ2-1 TRBV7-3 . CASSPGQGGNEQFF TGTGCCAGCAGCCCGGGACAGGGAGGCAATGAGCAGTTCTTC
TRBD2 TRBJ2-2 TRBV10-2 . CASSPGLAGTGELFF TGCGCCAGCAGCCCAGGACTAGCGGGGACCGGGGAGCTGTTTTTT
TRBD2 TRBJ2-3 TRBV6-5 . CASRRGGANTDTQYF TGTGCCAGCAGGCGCGGGGGGGCGAACACAGATACGCAGTATTTT
TRBD1 TRBJ1-4 TRBV7-9 . CASSTRTGVGHEKLFF TGTGCCAGCAGCACTCGGACAGGGGTAGGGCATGAAAAACTGTTTTTT
. TRBJ1-4 TRBV18 . CASSPPVREKLFF TGTGCCAGCTCACCTCCGGTTCGGGAAAAACTGTTTTTT
TRBD1 TRBJ2-7 TRBV18 once CASSPRQGAGNEQYF TGTGCCAGCTCACCCCGACAGGGGGCCGGGAACGAGCAGTACTTC